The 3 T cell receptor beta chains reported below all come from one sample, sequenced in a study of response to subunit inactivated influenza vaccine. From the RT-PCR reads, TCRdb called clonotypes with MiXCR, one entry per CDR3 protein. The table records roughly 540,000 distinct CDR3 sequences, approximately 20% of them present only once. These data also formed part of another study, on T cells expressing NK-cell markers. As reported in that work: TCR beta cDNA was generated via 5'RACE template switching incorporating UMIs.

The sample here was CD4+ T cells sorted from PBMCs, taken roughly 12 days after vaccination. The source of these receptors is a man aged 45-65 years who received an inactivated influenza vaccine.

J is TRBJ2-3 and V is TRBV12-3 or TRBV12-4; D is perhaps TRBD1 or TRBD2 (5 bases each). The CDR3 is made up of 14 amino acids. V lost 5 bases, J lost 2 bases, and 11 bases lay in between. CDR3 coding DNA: TGTGCCAGCAGTCGGACTGGGGCCACAGATACGCAGTATTTT. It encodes CASSRTGATDTQYF.

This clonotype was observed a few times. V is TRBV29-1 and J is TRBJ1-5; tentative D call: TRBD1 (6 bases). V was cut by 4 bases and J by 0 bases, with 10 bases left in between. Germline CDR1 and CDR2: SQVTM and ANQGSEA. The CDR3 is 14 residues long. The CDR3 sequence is CSVGGPDSNQPQHF. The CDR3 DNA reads TGCAGCGTTGGGGGGCCAGATAGCAATCAGCCCCAGCATTTT.

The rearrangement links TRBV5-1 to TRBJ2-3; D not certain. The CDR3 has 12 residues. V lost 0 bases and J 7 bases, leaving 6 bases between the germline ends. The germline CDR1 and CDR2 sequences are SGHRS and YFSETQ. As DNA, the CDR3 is TGCGCCAGCAGCTTGGGTGAGAATACGCAGTATTTT. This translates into CASSLGENTQYF.